This T cell receptor beta chain is from a study of T-cell reconstitution after alpha-beta-depleted transplantation in children. Unique molecular identifiers tagged the TCRbeta library. TCRdb reprocessed the PCR reads with MiXCR, giving one entry per CDR3 protein. This table has about 280,000 distinct CDR3 sequences, around 10% appearing once. The sample holds many counts of this clonotype. Its antigen remains unknown. Study findings and constraints: Some patients owed their high day-60 TCRbeta diversity to surviving recipient T cells and thymic progenitors. Fresh T-cell production supplied most of the T-cell counts and diversity seen one year after transplant. As was reported, about two months after transplant, alpha-beta T cells came from several hundred expanded graft clones.

CDR1 and CDR2 (germline): DFQATT, SNEGSKA (reference sequence). The CDR3 has 16 amino acids. The V gene end was trimmed by 5 bases and the J gene end by 0 bases; junction bases not matched to a gene: 10. The sequencing used peripheral blood, collected 180 days after TCRalphabeta/CD19-depleted stem cell transplant. The chain uses TRBV20-1 and TRBJ1-2, with 9 positions matching TRBD1. This TCR came from a male patient aged 2-10 years who had a stem cell transplant for chronic granulomatous disease, so the T cells may come from the graft donor. This CDR3 reads CSARKGQGLTNYGYTF. For the CDR3, the DNA is TGCAGTGCTCGCAAGGGACAGGGACTCACTAACTATGGCTACACCTTC.